These 9 T cell receptor beta chains were all obtained from the same sample, sequenced in a study of technical replicates of blood from a handful of donors. TCRdb's copy holds only in-frame clones and misses some; the assay was immunoSEQ multiplex PCR. The top ten hold roughly 0.35% of the sample, which has more than 65,000 clones, 95% to 98% seen once. The sample was T cells isolated from PBMCs. These receptors came from a human donor in good health.

The chain has TRBV15 and TRBJ1-2; D may be TRBD1 (6 bases). The germline CDR1 and CDR2 sequences are LNHNV and YYDKDF (reference sequence). The CDR3 covers 12 residues. V lost 8 bases to trimming and J lost 5 bases, with 12 bases between them. The CDR3 DNA follows: TGTGCCACCCCCGGCACAGGGTATGGCTACACCTTC. Encoded protein: CATPGTGYGYTF.

V gene TRBV9 combines with J gene TRBJ2-3, with a tentative D call TRBD2 (6 bases). The germline CDR1 and CDR2 sequences are SGDLS and YYNGEE. The CDR3 has 16 residues. V was trimmed by 0 bases and J by 0 bases, leaving 11 bases between them. CDR3 nucleotide sequence: TGTGCCAGCAGCGTAGGGAGGGAGTCAAGCACAGATACGCAGTATTTT. It specifies CASSVGRESSTDTQYF.

Concerning this clone itself: Other nucleotide sequences from this sample produce the same CDR3. The chain couples TRBV9 to TRBJ1-2, with 7 bases fitting TRBD1. V lost 0 bases and J lost 5; bases outside the gene matches: 1. The CDR3 loop spans 13 amino acids. Germline V lookup: CDR1 SGDLS, CDR2 YYNGEE. This CDR3 reads CASSVGQGYGYTF. CDR3 DNA: TGTGCCAGCAGCGTAGGACAGGGATATGGCTACACCTTC.

This clone showed up just once. The chain has TRBV7-3 and TRBJ2-1; no clear D gene. Trimming left V 2 bases short and J 1 base short, with 6 bases between. The CDR3 spans 14 residues. Germline assignment: CDR1 SGHTA and CDR2 FQGTGA. CDR3 in amino acids: CASSLEPSYNEQFF. The CDR3 nucleotides read TGTGCCAGCAGCTTAGAGCCATCCTACAATGAGCAGTTCTTC.

The chain uses TRBV7-8 and TRBJ2-1; no clear D. Trimming took 1 base from V and 3 from J, leaving 13 bases between them. The CDR3 is made up of 16 amino acids. Germline V CDR1 and CDR2: SGHVS, FQNEAQ. CDR3 bases: TGTGCCAGCAGCTTAGTCCGCAGGTGGAACTACAATGAGCAGTTCTTC. Translation: CASSLVRRWNYNEQFF.

This rearrangement joins TRBV18 to TRBJ2-7; a possible D gene is TRBD2 (5 bases). Germline V gene sequence: CDR1 KGHSH, CDR2 LQKENI. This CDR3 has 14 residues. The V and J ends lost 5 bases and 5 bases respectively, with 16 bases between them. CDR3 protein: CASSEGGRGDEQYF. The CDR3 DNA reads as TGTGCCAGCTCAGAAGGCGGGCGCGGCGACGAGCAGTACTTC.

This clone came up once. The chain has TRBV6-5 and TRBJ2-7, with D perhaps TRBD1 (6 bases). The CDR3 consists of 12 residues. V dropped 10 bases and J dropped 6 bases, with 16 bases sitting between them. Germline V gene lookup returns CDR1 MNHEY and CDR2 SVGAGI. For the CDR3, the DNA is TGTGCCACAACGGGCAGGGGTTTCGAGCAGTACTTC. Its translation is CATTGRGFEQYF.

The V gene is TRBV7-2, the J gene TRBJ1-2; TRBD1 matches at 7 bases. In germline, CDR1 is SGHTA, CDR2 FQGNSA. The J segment lost 6 bases and the V segment lost 4 bases, leaving 17 bases of the junction unmatched. This CDR3 region has 17 residues. This CDR3 is CASSSETDPTGRNGYTF. The CDR3 nucleotides are TGTGCCAGCAGCTCGGAAACCGACCCGACAGGGAGAAATGGCTACACCTTC. The full variable domain, in which reference TRBV7-2 and TRBJ1-2 provide the parts outside the CDR3, is GAGVSQSPSNKVTEKGKDVELRCDPISGHTALYWYRQSLGQGLEFLIYFQGNSAPDKSGLPSDRFSAERTGGSVSTLTIQRTQQEDSAVYLCASSSETDPTGRNGYTFGSGTRLTVV.

This CDR3 reads CASSEGVDYGYTF. The CDR3 DNA follows: TGCGCCAGCAGCGAGGGTGTCGACTATGGCTACACCTTC. The chain uses TRBV5-1 and TRBJ1-2; D uncertain. Germline CDR1 reads SGHRS; CDR2 reads YFSETQ. This CDR3 comprises 13 residues. V dropped 4 bases and J dropped 3 bases, with 10 bases sitting between them.